Listed here are 2 T cell receptor beta chains from one sample, sequenced in a study of metastatic and nonmetastatic thyroid tumors. TCRdb re-called clones from the PCR reads using MiXCR. The sample consists of 23,000 or so clones, about 13% of them appearing once. Thyroid surgery took place with no prior treatment in any patient. Material for sequencing was blood. These receptors were taken from a female donor with papillary thyroid cancer or a benign thyroid nodule (not recorded which). Some clones in this sample may be carry-over from other donors' samples.

In its sample, this clone was seen many times. V usage is TRBV29-1 and J usage is TRBJ2-5; no clear D gene. V gave up 1 base and J gave up 1 base, with 4 bases separating them. Germline assignment: CDR1 SQVTM and CDR2 ANQGSEA. The CDR3 runs to 12 residues. In DNA, the CDR3 is TGCAGCGTTGAAGCGGCCCAAGAGACCCAGTACTTC. Amino acids: CSVEAAQETQYF. The full variable domain, its missing parts supplied by reference TRBV29-1 and TRBJ2-5, is SAVISQKPSRDICQRGTSLTIQCQVDSQVTMMFWYRQQPGQSLTLIATANQGSEATYESGFVIDKFPISRPNLTFSTLTVSNMSPEDSSIYLCSVEAAQETQYFGPGTRLLVL.

The V and J genes are TRBV2 and TRBJ2-6; no firm D call. This CDR3 is 11 amino acids long. In germline, CDR1 is SNHLY, CDR2 FYNNEI. V gave up 9 bases and J gave up 2 bases, with 2 bases separating them. The chain's CDR3 is CARAGANVLTF. The CDR3 nucleotides read TGTGCCAGGGCTGGGGCCAACGTCCTGACTTTC.